Included here is one TCR beta chain sequence, with context. Its specificity is unknown. Patients with autoimmune history or systemic immunosuppression were excluded. This sample was taken from a study of OX40 agonist ivuxolimab in advanced cancers. Study background: Each dose-escalation patient presented with hepatocellular carcinoma, melanoma, renal cell or head and neck cancer. Points from the study as a whole: With doses of 0.1-3.0 mg/kg, partial responders showed among the lowest clonal expansion.

Measured with immunoSEQ multiplex PCR; TCRdb has only the in-frame clones, and not every one. Among tens of thousands of clones listed, around 84% were seen once. The TCR originated in an adult with an advanced solid tumor such as melanoma, head and neck, liver or kidney cancer. This sample comprised CD4+ or CD8+ T cells sorted from blood, obtained in a trial of the OX40 agonist ivuxolimab.

CDR3 DNA sequence: TGTGCCAGCTCACCAGCGGAGACAGTTTACGAGCAGTACTTC. Its protein product is CASSPAETVYEQYF. J is TRBJ2-7 and V is TRBV18, with TRBD1 as a possible D gene (5 bases). Germline CDR1 is KGHSH and CDR2 is LQKENI. V was clipped by 2 bases and J by 4 bases, with 12 bases between them. The CDR3 is 14 residues long.